This TCR beta chain was recovered during a study of T cells in Graves' hyperthyroidism and ophthalmopathy. Regions amplified from RNA transcripts were the TCR beta CDR3 regions. Using the HTBI primer set, a first-round RT-PCR was run on the TCR CDR3. MiXCR, applied by TCRdb to the multiplex PCR reads, yields one record per CDR3 protein. The sample includes approximately 610,000 distinct CDR3 sequences, under 15% of them seen just once. In its sample, this clonotype was seen many times. Antigen: not known. Study-level points and caveats: Ophthalmopathy cases were set apart from stable hyperthyroidism by a 13 V-J model.

Germline V lookup: CDR1 KGHDR, CDR2 SFDVKD. CDR3 length: 16 residues. The junction had 11 bases not matched to a gene; V was cut back by 3 bases and J by 5 bases. Patients affected by ophthalmopathy presented a Clinical Activity Score of at least 3, a NOSPECS grade of at least 4, and disease duration below 3 months. Investigators excluded patients with uncontrolled infection, other autoimmune disease, pregnancy or lactation. Orbital computed tomography and thyroid ultrasound, together with serum TRAb and thyroxine and clinical symptoms, were used for diagnoses. The TCR sequence derives from a woman aged 40 to 55 with Graves' ophthalmopathy. Input material: blood. The chain couples TRBV24-1 to TRBJ2-5; TRBD1 agrees at 7 bases. CDR3 protein: CATSDPRDSVRETQYF. The CDR3 nucleotides are TGTGCCACCAGTGATCCCCGGGACAGCGTTCGTGAGACCCAGTACTTC.